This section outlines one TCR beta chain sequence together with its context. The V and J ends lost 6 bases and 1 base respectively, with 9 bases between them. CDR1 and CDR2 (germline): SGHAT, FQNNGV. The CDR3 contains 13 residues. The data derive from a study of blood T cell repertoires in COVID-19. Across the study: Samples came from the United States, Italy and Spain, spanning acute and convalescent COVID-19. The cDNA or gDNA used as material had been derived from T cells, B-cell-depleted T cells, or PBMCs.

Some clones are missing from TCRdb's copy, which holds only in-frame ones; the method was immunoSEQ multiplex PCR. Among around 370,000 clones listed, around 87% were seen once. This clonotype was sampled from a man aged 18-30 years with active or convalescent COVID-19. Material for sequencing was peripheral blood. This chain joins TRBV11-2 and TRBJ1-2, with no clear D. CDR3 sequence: CASSRTVNYGYTF. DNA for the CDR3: TGTGCCAGCAGTAGAACAGTTAACTATGGCTACACCTTC.